Each of the 14 T cell receptor beta chains below was sequenced from the same sample in a study of response to subunit inactivated influenza vaccine. TCRdb ran MiXCR on the RT-PCR reads and lists one entry per CDR3 protein. The profile shows about 650,000 distinct CDR3 sequences, about 15% of them singletons. The specimen comprised PBMCs from blood, sampled roughly 12 days after vaccination. The source is a man in his fifties who received an inactivated influenza vaccine.

This chain connects TRBV20-1 to TRBJ2-7, with 11 bases that match TRBD2. Per germline, CDR1 DFQATT and CDR2 SNEGSKA (reference sequence). The V gene end was trimmed by 8 bases and the J gene end by 5 bases; junction bases not matched to a gene: 14. This CDR3 has 15 amino acids. The CDR3 reads CSSIKTSGVRDEQYF. CDR3 bases: TGCAGTTCTATCAAGACTAGCGGGGTTCGCGACGAGCAGTACTTC.

The genes are TRBV7-2 and TRBJ2-1; 9 bases agree with TRBD2. CDR3 length: 17 residues. CDR1 is SGHTA and CDR2 is FQGNSA in the germline V gene. The ends lost 3 bases at V and 1 base at J; junction bases unmatched: 7. CDR3 sequence (DNA): TGTGCCAGCAGCTTCGGACTAGCGACCCCATCCTACAATGAGCAGTTCTTC. Translation: CASSFGLATPSYNEQFF.

This clonotype was counted only a few times. The chain couples TRBV29-1 to TRBJ1-1; D perhaps matches TRBD1 (5 bases). Germline assignment: CDR1 SQVTM and CDR2 ANQGSEA. Trimming shortened V by 7 bases and J by 3 bases, and 12 bases separated the two germline ends. This CDR3 is built from 12 residues. This CDR3 is CSASDSHTEAFF. In DNA form, the CDR3 reads TGCAGCGCCTCAGACAGCCACACTGAAGCTTTCTTT.

In its sample, this clonotype was seen a few times. The chain is built from TRBV28 and TRBJ1-6, with D possibly TRBD1 on 6 matching bases. The V end lost 5 bases, the J end lost 5 bases, and 19 bases lay between the germline ends. The CDR3 spans 17 residues. Germline V lookup: CDR1 MDHEN, CDR2 SYDVKM. CDR3 bases: TGTGCCAGCAGTGGAGGGCTTAGGAAGGGGGATAATTCACCCCTCCACTTT. Protein sequence: CASSGGLRKGDNSPLHF.

This clonotype was observed a handful of times. The chain joins TRBV29-1 to TRBJ2-3, with a weak D call TRBD2 (6 bases). The CDR3 loop spans 14 amino acids. In germline, CDR1 is SQVTM, CDR2 ANQGSEA. The germline V and J ends were trimmed by 4 bases and 2 bases, with 13 bases remaining between them. CDR3 loop: CSVVPGLPTDTQYF. DNA of the CDR3: TGCAGCGTTGTCCCGGGACTTCCCACAGATACGCAGTATTTT.

The rearrangement joins TRBV2 to TRBJ2-7; TRBD2 matches at 8 bases. This CDR3 region has 16 residues. The germline V gene encodes CDR1 SNHLY and CDR2 FYNNEI. The V and J ends lost 6 bases and 0 bases, in that order; junction bases with no gene match: 10. The CDR3 DNA reads TGTGCCAGCAGATCCATTACTAGCGGTAACTCCTACGAGCAGTACTTC. Protein: CASRSITSGNSYEQYF.

The chain is built from TRBV12-3 or TRBV12-4 and TRBJ2-3, with 8 bases that match TRBD1. The J segment lost 3 bases and the V segment lost 1 base, leaving 6 bases of the junction unmatched. This CDR3 spans 16 amino acids. The CDR3 reads CASSLGDRGWTDTQYF. The DNA for the CDR3 is TGTGCCAGCAGTTTAGGTGACAGGGGTTGGACAGATACGCAGTATTTT.

The gene calls are TRBV7-6 and TRBJ2-3; 9 bases are shared with TRBD2. The trim removed 1 base at V and 5 bases at J, leaving 10 bases unmatched. This CDR3 region has 17 residues. CDR1 is SGHVS, CDR2 FNYEAQ, per germline. Written as DNA, the CDR3 is TGTGCCAGCAGCTTAGGAGTTAGCGGGAGTATGGTAGATACGCAGTATTTT. Protein sequence: CASSLGVSGSMVDTQYF.

This clonotype came up a few times. One end of the junction is discordant with germline, which a read error may explain. V gene TRBV27 combines with J gene TRBJ1-2; TRBD1 might be the D (6 bases). Germline V gives CDR1 MNHEY, CDR2 SMNVEV (reference sequence). This CDR3 is 13 amino acids long. This CDR3 reads CASSPNRQGRGSF. CDR3 bases: TGTGCCAGCAGCCCAAACCGCCAGGGGCGCGGTTCCTTC.

V gene TRBV4-3 combines with J gene TRBJ1-5, with no clear D. The CDR3 runs 15 residues. CDR1 LGHNA and CDR2 YSLEER come from the germline V gene. The ends were cut back, 0 bases at V and 2 bases at J, with 8 bases in the middle. The CDR3 DNA follows: TGCGCCAGCAGCCAAGATAGTATGGGCAATCAGCCCCAGCATTTT. It translates to CASSQDSMGNQPQHF.

This clonotype was seen a few times. The rearrangement joins TRBV12-3 or TRBV12-4 to TRBJ1-2; no clear D gene. Trimming took 6 bases from V and 1 from J, leaving 12 bases between them. This CDR3 is 14 amino acids long. The CDR3 DNA reads as TGTGCCAGCAGCTCCCCTGACCTTAACTATGGCTACACCTTC. Its protein product is CASSSPDLNYGYTF.

This clonotype occurred a few times. The genes are TRBV5-5 and TRBJ1-5; D unresolved. The CDR3 consists of 14 residues. The germline V and J ends were trimmed by 3 bases and 4 bases, with 11 bases remaining between them. Germline values: CDR1 SGHKS, CDR2 YYEKEE (reference sequence). The CDR3 DNA reads as TGTGCCAGCAGCTACAAATTGGGGAATCAGCCCCAGCATTTT. It encodes CASSYKLGNQPQHF.

The genes are TRBV12-3 or TRBV12-4 and TRBJ1-2; the match to TRBD1 covers 9 bases. V shed 5 bases and J 4 bases; nucleotides not matched to a gene: 8. The CDR3 totals 15 residues. CDR3 amino acids: CASSEQGASSYGYTF. CDR3 DNA: TGTGCCAGCAGTGAACAGGGGGCGTCTAGCTATGGCTACACCTTC.

This clonotype is a singleton in its sample. The CDR3 coding sequence is TGTGCCAGCAGCTTATCGGCGGGACAGGGGGAGACCCAGTACTTC. The encoded protein is CASSLSAGQGETQYF. The chain links TRBV7-2 to TRBJ2-5, with 10 bases lining up with TRBD1. CDR3 size: 15 residues. The ends lost 2 bases at V and 5 bases at J; junction bases unmatched: 5. CDR1 and CDR2 from the germline V gene are SGHTA and FQGNSA.